The T cell receptor (beta chain) under discussion was sequenced for a study of blood T cells in healthy people across ages. Through a sample-barcoded 5' primer and a J-beta primer mix, a second PCR was run for about 7 to 12 cycles. MiXCR, run by TCRdb on the 5' RACE reads, gives a single entry per CDR3 protein. This sample yields 1.4 million or so distinct CDR3 sequences, of which approximately 42% are seen a single time; approximately 4% belongs to the top ten. This clonotype was counted between two and nine times. Germline CDR1 SQVTM, CDR2 ANQGSEA. The ends lost 2 bases at V and 4 bases at J; junction bases unmatched: 4. The CDR3 totals 14 residues.

The TCR was taken from a woman younger than 35 in good health. The chain links TRBV29-1 to TRBJ2-5, with 10 bases that match TRBD1. Sequenced input: blood. CDR3 sequence (DNA): TGCAGCGTTGAATCCCGGGACAGGGGAGAGACCCAGTACTTC. The encoded protein is CSVESRDRGETQYF.